These 22 T cell receptor beta chains were all obtained from the same sample, sequenced in a study of T cell repertoires in cytomegalovirus infection. Using its own MiXCR run on the reads, TCRdb lists one record per CDR3 protein. This sample has roughly 350,000 distinct CDR3 sequences, with about 35% found just once. Their antigens are not known. Sequencing used cultured PBMCs, obtained from culture after CMV antigen stimulation. Source of these receptors: a human donor in good health (CMV status not recorded). Some clones in this sample may be carry-over from other donors' samples.

V and J are TRBV5-4 and TRBJ2-7, with a possible D match to TRBD2 (6 bases). Per the germline V gene, CDR1 is SGHNT and CDR2 is YYREEE (reference sequence). The CDR3 length is 15 residues. This CDR3 reads CASSLFGSGNYGQYV. CDR3 in DNA: TGTGCCAGCAGCTTGTTCGGTAGCGGAAACTACGGGCAGTACGTC.

This clonotype was seen only a few times. V and J are TRBV12-3 or TRBV12-4 and TRBJ2-7, with 7 bases fitting TRBD1. The V segment lost 9 bases and the J segment 0 bases; nucleotides outside the gene matches: 11. This CDR3 is built from 15 residues. Here the CDR3 reads CASHRDSNSSYEQYV. CDR3 DNA: TGTGCCAGTCACCGGGACAGTAATAGCTCCTACGAGCAGTACGTC.

The V gene is TRBV5-1, the J gene TRBJ2-5; TRBD1 is a possible D gene (6 bases). Trimming shortened V by 0 bases and J by 5 bases, and 17 bases separated the two germline ends. The CDR3 is made up of 16 amino acids. Germline-derived CDR1 and CDR2 are SGHRS and YFSETQ. The DNA for the CDR3 is TGCGCCAGCAGCTTGGTTATAAGGGGGTCGTCGGAGACCCAGTACTTC. Residues: CASSLVIRGSSETQYF.

This clonotype was picked up a small number of times. This sequence joins TRBV6-2 or TRBV6-3 and TRBJ2-2; D is ambiguous. Trimming left V 2 bases short and J 2 bases short, with 9 bases between. Germline V CDR1 and CDR2: MNHEY, SVGEGT. This CDR3 has 15 residues. The CDR3, as DNA: TGTGCCAGCAGTTACAGTCCGGGCAACACCGGGGAGCTGTTTTTT. It encodes CASSYSPGNTGELFF.

The chain is built from TRBV19 and TRBJ1-5; D perhaps matches TRBD1 (5 bases). Trimming removed 6 bases from V and 0 bases from J, with 9 bases in between. Germline V gene lookup returns CDR1 LNHDA and CDR2 SQIVND (reference sequence). The CDR3 length is 14 residues. In DNA form, the CDR3 reads TGTGCCAGTAGCGTGACAGTTAGCAATCAGCCCCAGCATTTT. It codes for CASSVTVSNQPQHF.

This clonotype was seen a few times. The gene calls are TRBV19 and TRBJ2-2; TRBD2 matches 7 bases. Germline values: CDR1 LNHDA, CDR2 SQIVND (reference sequence). CDR3 length: 15 residues. Trimming took 5 bases from V and 1 from J; bases not matched to a gene: 4. This CDR3 reads CASSPASGNTGELFF. In DNA, the CDR3 is TGTGCCAGTAGTCCCGCTAGCGGGAACACCGGGGAGCTGTTTTTT. Variable domain in full (rest from reference TRBV19 and TRBJ2-2): DGGITQSPKYLFRKEGQNVTLSCEQNLNHDAMYWYRQDPGQGLRLIYYSQIVNDFQKGDIAEGYSVSREKKESFPLTVTSAQKNPTAFYLCASSPASGNTGELFFGEGSRLTVL.

In its sample, this clonotype was seen a few times. The rearrangement uses TRBV7-2 and TRBJ1-3, with TRBD1 as a possible D gene (5 bases). The CDR3 totals 16 residues. Between the trimmed V and J ends, which lost 0 bases and 0 bases, there was a span of 9 bases. The germline CDR1 and CDR2 sequences are SGHTA and FQGNSA. CDR3 bases: TGTGCCAGCAGCTTAGCGGGGCAGAGCTCTGGAAACACCATATATTTT. As protein: CASSLAGQSSGNTIYF. Full variable domain (outside the CDR3, taken from reference TRBV7-2 and TRBJ1-3): GAGVSQSPSNKVTEKGKDVELRCDPISGHTALYWYRQSLGQGLEFLIYFQGNSAPDKSGLPSDRFSAERTGGSVSTLTIQRTQQEDSAVYLCASSLAGQSSGNTIYFGEGSWLTVV.

This clonotype has a handful of counts. The rearrangement uses TRBV6-6 and TRBJ2-1, with D possibly TRBD1 on 6 matching bases. CDR1 and CDR2 (germline): MNHNY, SVGAGI (reference sequence). V was trimmed by 4 bases and J by 9 bases, leaving 19 bases between them. The CDR3 has 15 residues. DNA of the CDR3: TGTGCCAGCAGTTCTGGGGGACAACCCTCGGGTGAGCAGTTCTTC. The encoded protein is CASSSGGQPSGEQFF.

There are a few counts of this clonotype. The chain has TRBV20-1 and TRBJ2-1; 8 bases line up with TRBD2. The CDR3 runs to 16 residues. V shed 0 bases and J 0 bases; nucleotides not matched to a gene: 4. The V gene's germline CDR1 is DFQATT and CDR2 SNEGSKA (reference sequence). This CDR3 is CSARDLSGNSYNEQFF. The CDR3, as DNA: TGCAGTGCTAGAGATCTTAGCGGGAACTCCTACAATGAGCAGTTCTTC.

This clonotype was seen a handful of times. The V gene is TRBV11-2, the J gene TRBJ2-4; the match to TRBD2 covers 13 bases. J lost 6 bases, V lost 5 bases, and 16 bases had no gene match. The CDR3 consists of 19 residues. Germline CDR1 reads SGHAT; CDR2 reads FQNNGV. The CDR3 sequence is CASSTDVGTSGTEGNIQYF. In nucleotides, the CDR3 is TGTGCCAGCAGCACCGACGTTGGGACTAGCGGGACTGAGGGAAACATTCAGTACTTC.

A few counts support this clonotype. In nucleotides, the CDR3 is TGTGCCAGCTCACCACCTTTAGGGACACAGTTCTCCTACGAGCAGTACTTC. This sequence encodes CASSPPLGTQFSYEQYF. The chain carries TRBV18 and TRBJ2-7; D may be TRBD1 (6 bases). V was cut by 0 bases and J by 0 bases, with 15 bases left in between. The CDR3 has 17 residues. CDR1 and CDR2 from the germline V gene are KGHSH and LQKENI. Full variable domain (outside the CDR3, taken from reference TRBV18 and TRBJ2-7): NAGVMQNPRHLVRRRGQEARLRCSPMKGHSHVYWYRQLPEEGLKFMVYLQKENIIDESGMPKERFSAEFPKEGPSILRIQQVVRGDSAAYFCASSPPLGTQFSYEQYFGPGTRLTVT.

The chain carries TRBV6-2 or TRBV6-3 and TRBJ1-5, with a tentative D call TRBD1 (5 bases). This CDR3 spans 17 amino acids. V was shortened by 6 bases and J by 1 base, with 19 bases between the two germline ends. CDR1 is MNHEY and CDR2 is SVGEGT in the germline V gene. CDR3 nucleotide sequence: TGTGCCAGCAGCCCCGGACAAGACACATCAAGCAATCAGCCCCAGCATTTT. Amino acids: CASSPGQDTSSNQPQHF.

V gene TRBV7-6 combines with J gene TRBJ2-6; unclear D gene. The V gene lost 2 bases and the J gene lost 0 bases, with 8 bases spanning the gap. CDR3 size: 16 residues. Germline CDR1 and CDR2: SGHVS and FNYEAQ. This chain's CDR3 is CASSLINISGANVLTF. In DNA form, the CDR3 reads TGTGCCAGCAGCTTAATCAACATCTCTGGGGCCAACGTCCTGACTTTC.

The V call is TRBV28, the J call TRBJ2-3; 7 positions match TRBD2. Germline-derived CDR1 and CDR2 are MDHEN and SYDVKM. This CDR3 is 14 amino acids long. V trimming: 6 bases; J trimming: 3 bases; junction bases outside the gene matches: 6. The CDR3 nucleotides are TGTGCCAGCAGAGAGGGCGGGAGTACAGATACGCAGTATTTT. Residues: CASREGGSTDTQYF.

This clonotype was observed many times. The chain has TRBV28 and TRBJ2-1; 8 bases are a match to TRBD2. From germline, CDR1 is MDHEN and CDR2 SYDVKM. V was pared by 1 base and J by 7 bases, with 12 bases of the junction left unmatched. This CDR3 spans 17 amino acids. DNA of the CDR3: TGTGCCAGCAGTTTATTAAGCGGGAGAGGTGGAGCGAATGAGCAGTTCTTC. Residues: CASSLLSGRGGANEQFF.

This clonotype appeared a few times. The chain recombines TRBV28 with TRBJ2-1; D is unclear. The V gene lost 7 bases and the J gene lost 1 base, with 11 bases spanning the gap. Germline-derived CDR1 and CDR2 are MDHEN and SYDVKM. The CDR3 sequence is 14 residues long. CDR3 bases: TGTGCCAGCATAGACACCCGATCCTACAATGAGCAGTTCTTC. Amino acid sequence: CASIDTRSYNEQFF.

The genes are TRBV7-2 and TRBJ2-1; D is ambiguous. Between the trimmed V and J ends, which lost 3 bases and 10 bases, there was a span of 13 bases. The CDR3 is 13 residues long. Germline V gene data show CDR1 as SGHTA and CDR2 as FQGNSA. The CDR3 loop is CASSFGYSREQFF. The DNA of the CDR3 is TGTGCCAGCAGCTTCGGCTATTCGCGGGAGCAGTTCTTC.

This clonotype came up a few times. The V gene is TRBV9, the J gene TRBJ2-3, with 9 nucleotides matching TRBD2. This CDR3 contains 15 residues. The germline V gene encodes CDR1 SGDLS and CDR2 YYNGEE. J gave up 3 bases and V 0 bases, and 2 bases lay outside the gene matches. In nucleotides, the CDR3 is TGTGCCAGCAGCGTAGCTAGCGGGACGACAGATACGCAGTATTTT. This translates into CASSVASGTTDTQYF.

The table lists this clonotype with a few counts. The CDR3 loop reads CASSIAQAAEHTQYF. CDR3 DNA: TGTGCCAGTAGTATAGCACAGGCCGCGGAGCATACGCAGTATTTT. The gene calls are TRBV19 and TRBJ2-3, with a possible D match to TRBD1 (5 bases). The germline CDR1 and CDR2 sequences are LNHDA and SQIVND (reference sequence). V was trimmed by 1 base and J by 7 bases, leaving 15 bases between them. The CDR3 has 15 amino acids.

This clonotype was seen repeatedly, ten times or more. V usage is TRBV7-8 and J usage is TRBJ2-3; 7 positions agree with TRBD2. V shed 2 bases and J 3 bases; nucleotides not matched to a gene: 8. The V gene's germline CDR1 is SGHVS and CDR2 FQNEAQ. The CDR3 totals 16 residues. The CDR3 loop is CASSLRSRGSTDTQYF. The DNA of the CDR3 is TGTGCCAGCAGCTTAAGGTCTCGCGGGAGTACAGATACGCAGTATTTT.

This clonotype was detected ten times or more. The CDR3 protein is CASSLAPSGEILSEQYF. DNA of the CDR3: TGTGCCAGCAGCTTAGCCCCGAGCGGGGAGATCCTCTCCGAGCAGTACTTC. This chain connects TRBV7-8 to TRBJ2-7, with TRBD2 matching over 7 bases. From germline, CDR1 is SGHVS and CDR2 FQNEAQ. The CDR3 is 17 residues long. V trimming: 0 bases; J trimming: 6 bases; junction bases outside the gene matches: 14.

The chain joins TRBV6-1 to TRBJ2-7; TRBD1 is a possible D gene (6 bases). CDR1 MNHNS and CDR2 SASEGT come from the germline V gene. The CDR3 has 15 residues. V was shortened by 6 bases and J by 4 bases, with 19 bases between the two germline ends. CDR3 in DNA: TGTGCCAGCAGCTTACTAAAACAGGGACGGTACGAGCAGTACTTC. Protein product: CASSLLKQGRYEQYF.